The rows below give T cell receptor beta chains drawn from one sample of a study of vaccination and CD4 T cells after COVID-19. A single record per CDR3 protein comes from TCRdb applying MiXCR to the PCR reads. The data hold approximately 4,200 distinct CDR3 sequences, with roughly a fifth observed a single time. No antigens are known for them. Sequenced sample: CD4+ T cells from blood, cultured in vitro. The origin of the receptors is a human donor who had recovered from COVID-19. Both conserved end residues are part of each CDR3. The D gene is left open where the match is weak. Clone size, where shown, is once, few, many, or a class for clones that have expanded.

TRBJ2-2 | . | . | TRBV19 | CASSLMEGSGELFF | TGTGCCAGTAGCCTCATGGAAGGTTCCGGGGAGCTGTTTTTT
TRBJ2-5 | . | . | TRBV19 | CASSHAEGLGRTQYF | TGTGCCAGTAGCCACGCCGAGGGGTTAGGTAGGACCCAGTACTTC
TRBJ1-2 | . | . | TRBV5-1 | CASSAGTQTPNYGYTF | TGCGCCAGCAGCGCCGGGACACAAACCCCTAACTATGGCTACACCTTC
TRBJ2-2 | few | . | TRBV7-9 | CASSYVGGDTGELFF | TGTGCCAGCAGCTACGTAGGAGGGGACACCGGGGAGCTGTTTTTT
TRBJ2-1 | medium-sized | TRBD2 | TRBV15 | CATDRGGGGSYNEQFF | TGTGCCACCGACCGGGGTGGGGGGGGTTCCTACAATGAGCAGTTCTTC
TRBJ2-3 | . | . | TRBV7-9 | CASSLQERQYF | TGTGCCAGCAGCTTACAGGAGCGACAGTATTTT
TRBJ2-4 | few | TRBD2 | TRBV7-8 | CASSLKAGGLAKNIQYF | TGTGCCAGCAGCTTAAAGGCGGGGGGCCTGGCCAAAAACATTCAGTACTTC
TRBJ2-2 | medium-sized | . | TRBV6-4 | CASRPDSTGELFF | TGTGCCAGCAGACCCGACAGTACCGGGGAGCTGTTTTTT
TRBJ1-3 | medium-sized | . | TRBV19 | CASARTDSGNTIYF | TGTGCCAGTGCCCGGACAGACTCTGGAAACACCATATATTTT
TRBJ2-2 | . | TRBD2 | TRBV11-3 | CASSPDSGSGGANGELFF | TGTGCCAGCAGCCCCGACTCTGGGAGCGGGGGGGCTAACGGGGAGCTGTTTTTT
TRBJ1-3 | large | . | TRBV19 | CALFSPGRNTIYF | TGTGCCCTCTTTTCGCCTGGACGAAACACCATATATTTT
TRBJ1-4 | . | . | TRBV12-3/TRBV12-4 | CASSPLQPGPNEEKLFF | TGTGCCAGCAGTCCCCTTCAACCGGGGCCTAATGAGGAAAAACTGTTTTTT
TRBJ1-2 | medium-sized | . | TRBV6-5 | CASSSQITVFYGYTF | TGTGCCAGCAGTTCCCAGATCACTGTATTCTATGGCTACACCTTC
TRBJ2-3 | . | . | TRBV5-1 | CASSLEGAAVDTQYF | TGCGCCAGCAGCTTGGAAGGCGCGGCGGTGGATACGCAGTATTTT
TRBJ1-3 | . | . | TRBV5-4 | CASSLNPGSAIYF | TGTGCCAGCAGCCTGAACCCGGGATCAGCCATATATTTT
TRBJ1-3 | few | . | TRBV12-3/TRBV12-4 | CASSSPLAGGNTIYF | TGTGCCAGCAGCTCTCCTTTGGCAGGAGGAAACACCATATATTTT
TRBJ1-3 | medium-sized | . | TRBV20-1 | CSARGALSGNTIYF | TGCAGTGCTAGAGGAGCTTTATCTGGAAACACCATATATTTT
TRBJ2-5 | . | TRBD2 | TRBV2 | CASGTSGGKTQYF | TGTGCCAGCGGGACTAGCGGGGGAAAGACCCAGTACTTC
TRBJ2-7 | once | TRBD2 | TRBV20-1 | CSAPRTRSGELYF | TGCAGTGCTCCCCGGACTAGAAGTGGCGAGCTGTACTTC
TRBJ2-7 | few | . | TRBV28 | CASTSHYEQYF | TGTGCCAGCACGTCCCACTACGAGCAGTACTTC
TRBJ1-2 | medium-sized | . | TRBV27 | CASSLRGAQGYTF | TGTGCCAGCAGTTTGAGGGGGGCGCAGGGCTACACCTTC
TRBJ2-1 | few | . | TRBV12-3/TRBV12-4 | CASILGTAGVNEQFF | TGTGCCAGCATTCTAGGGACAGCGGGGGTGAATGAGCAGTTCTTC
TRBJ1-2 | large | TRBD1 | TRBV12-3/TRBV12-4 | CASSFGTGVNGYTF | TGTGCCAGCAGTTTCGGGACAGGGGTAAATGGCTACACCTTC
TRBJ1-2 | few | . | TRBV5-1 | CASSPRSSQGYTF | TGCGCCAGCAGCCCCCGGTCCAGCCAGGGCTACACCTTC
TRBJ2-7 | . | . | TRBV20-1 | CSAYRVYEQYF | TGCAGTGCCTACAGGGTTTACGAGCAGTACTTC
TRBJ1-1 | . | . | TRBV19 | CASSPPLWGEAEAFF | TGTGCCAGTAGTCCCCCTCTGTGGGGAGAGGCTGAAGCTTTCTTT
TRBJ2-5 | medium-sized | TRBD1 | TRBV20-1 | CSAWTGGGQTQYF | TGCAGTGCTTGGACAGGGGGAGGACAGACCCAGTACTTC
TRBJ1-2 | few | TRBD1 | TRBV10-3 | CAIRETGGLFYGYTF | TGTGCCATCAGGGAAACAGGGGGCCTATTCTATGGCTACACCTTC
TRBJ2-5 | . | . | TRBV5-4 | CASSVWTQETQYF | TGTGCCAGCAGCGTGTGGACCCAAGAGACCCAGTACTTC
TRBJ2-3 | . | . | TRBV2 | CASSQARADTQYF | TGTGCCAGCAGTCAGGCACGGGCAGATACGCAGTATTTT
TRBJ1-1 | . | . | TRBV2 | CASRVQGGGNTEAFF | TGTGCCAGCAGGGTCCAGGGCGGGGGGAACACTGAAGCTTTCTTT
TRBJ2-3 | few | TRBD2 | TRBV2 | CASRRVAGNTDTQYF | TGTGCCAGCCGAAGGGTAGCGGGAAACACAGATACGCAGTATTTT
TRBJ2-5 | medium-sized | TRBD2 | TRBV6-5 | CASSSRGGGETQYF | TGTGCCAGCAGTTCCCGCGGGGGAGGGGAGACCCAGTACTTC
TRBJ1-2 | few | . | TRBV20-1 | CSADRQTNSYGYTF | TGCAGTGCCGATCGACAGACGAATTCCTATGGCTACACCTTC
TRBJ1-5 | . | . | TRBV20-1 | CSARGPGEGQPQHF | TGCAGTGCTAGAGGCCCAGGGGAAGGTCAGCCCCAGCATTTT
TRBJ2-5 | few | . | TRBV10-3 | CAISDTDREETQYF | TGTGCCATCAGTGACACGGACAGAGAAGAGACCCAGTACTTC
TRBJ1-2 | large | . | TRBV6-1 | CASSKGYGYTF | TGTGCCAGCTCGAAGGGCTATGGCTACACCTTC
TRBJ1-1 | few | . | TRBV2 | CASREQPKGTEAFF | TGTGCCAGCCGAGAACAGCCCAAGGGTACTGAAGCTTTCTTT
TRBJ1-1 | few | . | TRBV5-4 | CASSSPTNTEAFF | TGTGCCAGCAGCTCCCCCACGAACACTGAAGCTTTCTTT